These T cell receptor beta chains were read from a single sample in a study of blood T cells in healthy people across ages. A single record per CDR3 protein comes from TCRdb applying MiXCR to the 5' RACE reads. The sample includes 600,000 to 900,000 distinct CDR3 sequences, around 24% of them seen just once. These sequences were also reported in another study, on T cells of mothers and their children.

The sequenced material came from blood. These receptors were taken from a boy younger than 18 in good health. CDR3s include the opening cysteine and the closing phenylalanine or tryptophan. The order of the fields is D gene, V gene, clone size, J gene, CDR3 DNA, CDR3 protein. The D gene is left open where the match is weak. Clone sizes are given selectively: once, few, many, or a class where the clone is expanded.

d_call: TRBD1
v_call: TRBV27
clone_size: few
j_call: TRBJ1-5
cdr3_nt: TGTGCCAGCAGTCCAGGGGGCGGCAGCAATCAGCCCCAGCATTTT
cdr3_aa: CASSPGGGSNQPQHF

d_call: -
v_call: TRBV28
clone_size: few
j_call: TRBJ2-7
cdr3_nt: TGTGCCAGCAGGCCGGGACTCTTCACCTCCTACGAGCAGTACTTC
cdr3_aa: CASRPGLFTSYEQYF

d_call: TRBD2
v_call: TRBV28
clone_size: once
j_call: TRBJ2-3
cdr3_nt: TGTGCCAGCAGAGCACAGGGACTAGCGGGAGCAGATACGCAGTATTTT
cdr3_aa: CASRAQGLAGADTQYF

d_call: -
v_call: TRBV28
clone_size: -
j_call: TRBJ1-6
cdr3_nt: TGTGCCAGCAGTTGGTCACAGGGCCCAAGGTCACCCCTCCACTTT
cdr3_aa: CASSWSQGPRSPLHF

d_call: -
v_call: TRBV5-1
clone_size: -
j_call: TRBJ1-4
cdr3_nt: TGCGCCAGCAGCCGGGACCTAGGAAATGAAAAACTGTTTTTT
cdr3_aa: CASSRDLGNEKLFF

d_call: -
v_call: TRBV4-1
clone_size: few
j_call: TRBJ2-6
cdr3_nt: TGCGCCAGCAGCCCCCGGACGGCTGGGGCCAACGTCCTGACTTTC
cdr3_aa: CASSPRTAGANVLTF

d_call: -
v_call: TRBV4-1
clone_size: few
j_call: TRBJ2-2
cdr3_nt: TGCGCCAGCAGCCAAGTTTCGGTCACCGGGGAGCTGTTTTTT
cdr3_aa: CASSQVSVTGELFF

d_call: TRBD2
v_call: TRBV9
clone_size: -
j_call: TRBJ2-3
cdr3_nt: TGTGCCAGCAGCGTTTTTAGCGGGTTCGGGACAGATACGCAGTATTTT
cdr3_aa: CASSVFSGFGTDTQYF

d_call: -
v_call: TRBV15
clone_size: -
j_call: TRBJ2-1
cdr3_nt: TGTGCCACCAGCAGAGACAGGGTTGGCGCGCAGTTCTTC
cdr3_aa: CATSRDRVGAQFF

d_call: -
v_call: TRBV12-3/TRBV12-4
clone_size: few
j_call: TRBJ2-7
cdr3_nt: TGTGCCAGCAGGGCCGACAGTTACGAGCAGTACTTC
cdr3_aa: CASRADSYEQYF

d_call: -
v_call: TRBV19
clone_size: few
j_call: TRBJ2-1
cdr3_nt: TGTGCCAGTAGCCACTCGGATGAGCAGTTCTTC
cdr3_aa: CASSHSDEQFF

d_call: -
v_call: TRBV18
clone_size: few
j_call: TRBJ1-2
cdr3_nt: TGTGCCAGCTCGCCACAGAGGGGGACATATGGCTACACCTTC
cdr3_aa: CASSPQRGTYGYTF

d_call: -
v_call: TRBV3-1
clone_size: few
j_call: TRBJ2-3
cdr3_nt: TGTGCCAGCAGTACTAGCCGCACAGATACGCAGTATTTT
cdr3_aa: CASSTSRTDTQYF

d_call: TRBD2
v_call: TRBV7-2
clone_size: -
j_call: TRBJ2-1
cdr3_nt: TGTGCCAGCAGCCTGCGGACTAGCGACAATGAGCAGTTCTTC
cdr3_aa: CASSLRTSDNEQFF

d_call: -
v_call: TRBV6-5
clone_size: -
j_call: TRBJ2-2
cdr3_nt: TGTGCCAGCAGTCAGTCGGGGCGTCCGGGCACCGGGGAGCTGTTTTTT
cdr3_aa: CASSQSGRPGTGELFF

d_call: -
v_call: TRBV27
clone_size: -
j_call: TRBJ2-4
cdr3_nt: TGTGCCAGCAAACAGGAGACGAAGTTAGCCAAAAACATTCAGTACTTC
cdr3_aa: CASKQETKLAKNIQYF

d_call: TRBD2
v_call: TRBV7-9
clone_size: few
j_call: TRBJ2-5
cdr3_nt: TGTGCCAGCGGGACTAGCGGGGGGGAGACCCAGTACTTC
cdr3_aa: CASGTSGGETQYF

d_call: -
v_call: TRBV12-3/TRBV12-4
clone_size: -
j_call: TRBJ1-1
cdr3_nt: TGTGCCAGCAGTTTAGCCGGACAGACCAACACTGAAGCTTTCTTT
cdr3_aa: CASSLAGQTNTEAFF

d_call: -
v_call: TRBV6-5
clone_size: few
j_call: TRBJ2-7
cdr3_nt: TGTGCCAGCAGTTATGGTGGGGGAGGCGAGCAGTACTTC
cdr3_aa: CASSYGGGGEQYF

d_call: -
v_call: TRBV2
clone_size: -
j_call: TRBJ1-2
cdr3_nt: TGTGCCAGCACCAGGGACAACAGTTACTATGGCTACACCTTC
cdr3_aa: CASTRDNSYYGYTF

d_call: -
v_call: TRBV6-5
clone_size: few
j_call: TRBJ2-7
cdr3_nt: TGTGCCAGCAGTAGCCGACGGGGCCTATACGAGCAGTACTTC
cdr3_aa: CASSSRRGLYEQYF

d_call: -
v_call: TRBV10-2
clone_size: -
j_call: TRBJ2-6
cdr3_nt: TGCGCCAGCACCCCTGAGGCCAACGTCCTGACTTTC
cdr3_aa: CASTPEANVLTF

d_call: -
v_call: TRBV11-2
clone_size: few
j_call: TRBJ2-7
cdr3_nt: TGTGCCAGCAGCTTTAACCTCCGCGGGGTGGTGTACGAGCAGTACTTC
cdr3_aa: CASSFNLRGVVYEQYF

d_call: -
v_call: TRBV12-3/TRBV12-4
clone_size: few
j_call: TRBJ2-3
cdr3_nt: TGTGCCAGCAGTCACTTCGCGGGGGCCCGTGCGGATACGCAGTATTTT
cdr3_aa: CASSHFAGARADTQYF

d_call: -
v_call: TRBV27
clone_size: -
j_call: TRBJ2-5
cdr3_nt: TGTGCCAGCCCTGGGGAGACCCAGTACTTC
cdr3_aa: CASPGETQYF

d_call: TRBD2
v_call: TRBV20-1
clone_size: -
j_call: TRBJ2-7
cdr3_nt: TGCAGTGCTAGAGTGGGTAGCGGGCTCGAGCAGTACTTC
cdr3_aa: CSARVGSGLEQYF

d_call: -
v_call: TRBV5-1
clone_size: few
j_call: TRBJ1-1
cdr3_nt: TGCGCCAGCAGCTTAAATCGAGGCGGCCACACTGAAGCTTTCTTT
cdr3_aa: CASSLNRGGHTEAFF

d_call: -
v_call: TRBV19
clone_size: -
j_call: TRBJ2-1
cdr3_nt: TGTGCCAGTAGTACTGAACCAGGGGGGACCTACAATGAGCAGTTCTTC
cdr3_aa: CASSTEPGGTYNEQFF

d_call: TRBD2
v_call: TRBV4-1
clone_size: few
j_call: TRBJ2-1
cdr3_nt: TGCGCCAGCAGCCAAGAGCTAGCGGGGAGGAATGAGCAGTTCTTC
cdr3_aa: CASSQELAGRNEQFF